The entry that follows covers one TCR beta chain sequence. In the original processing: Scientists estimated how many nucleated cells there were by amplifying reference gene primers. Using immunoSEQ multiplex PCR, the repertoire was profiled, and TCRdb retains in-frame clones only, with some absent. From that table come the V and J calls and clone size; the DNA was used to work out D and trimming. The sample lists over 100,000 clones; about 72% were seen once. The entry originates in a study of blood T cell repertoires in COVID-19. Across the whole study: COVID-19 samples from acute and convalescent phases originated in the United States, Italy and Spain. T cells, B-cell-depleted T cells, or PBMCs supplied cDNA or gDNA.

Looked up from germline, CDR1 is MNHEY and CDR2 is SVGEGT. The CDR3 totals 14 residues. Trimming took off 5 bases at V and 8 bases at J, with 15 bases between the two ends. V usage is TRBV6-2 or TRBV6-3 and J usage is TRBJ1-4; D gene unclear. The sequenced material came from peripheral blood. The clonotype originates from a woman in her sixties or seventies with acute or convalescent COVID-19. The CDR3 sequence: CASSLGRLSEKLFF. The CDR3 region has the DNA TGTGCCAGCAGTCTAGGGAGACTAAGCGAAAAACTGTTTTTT.